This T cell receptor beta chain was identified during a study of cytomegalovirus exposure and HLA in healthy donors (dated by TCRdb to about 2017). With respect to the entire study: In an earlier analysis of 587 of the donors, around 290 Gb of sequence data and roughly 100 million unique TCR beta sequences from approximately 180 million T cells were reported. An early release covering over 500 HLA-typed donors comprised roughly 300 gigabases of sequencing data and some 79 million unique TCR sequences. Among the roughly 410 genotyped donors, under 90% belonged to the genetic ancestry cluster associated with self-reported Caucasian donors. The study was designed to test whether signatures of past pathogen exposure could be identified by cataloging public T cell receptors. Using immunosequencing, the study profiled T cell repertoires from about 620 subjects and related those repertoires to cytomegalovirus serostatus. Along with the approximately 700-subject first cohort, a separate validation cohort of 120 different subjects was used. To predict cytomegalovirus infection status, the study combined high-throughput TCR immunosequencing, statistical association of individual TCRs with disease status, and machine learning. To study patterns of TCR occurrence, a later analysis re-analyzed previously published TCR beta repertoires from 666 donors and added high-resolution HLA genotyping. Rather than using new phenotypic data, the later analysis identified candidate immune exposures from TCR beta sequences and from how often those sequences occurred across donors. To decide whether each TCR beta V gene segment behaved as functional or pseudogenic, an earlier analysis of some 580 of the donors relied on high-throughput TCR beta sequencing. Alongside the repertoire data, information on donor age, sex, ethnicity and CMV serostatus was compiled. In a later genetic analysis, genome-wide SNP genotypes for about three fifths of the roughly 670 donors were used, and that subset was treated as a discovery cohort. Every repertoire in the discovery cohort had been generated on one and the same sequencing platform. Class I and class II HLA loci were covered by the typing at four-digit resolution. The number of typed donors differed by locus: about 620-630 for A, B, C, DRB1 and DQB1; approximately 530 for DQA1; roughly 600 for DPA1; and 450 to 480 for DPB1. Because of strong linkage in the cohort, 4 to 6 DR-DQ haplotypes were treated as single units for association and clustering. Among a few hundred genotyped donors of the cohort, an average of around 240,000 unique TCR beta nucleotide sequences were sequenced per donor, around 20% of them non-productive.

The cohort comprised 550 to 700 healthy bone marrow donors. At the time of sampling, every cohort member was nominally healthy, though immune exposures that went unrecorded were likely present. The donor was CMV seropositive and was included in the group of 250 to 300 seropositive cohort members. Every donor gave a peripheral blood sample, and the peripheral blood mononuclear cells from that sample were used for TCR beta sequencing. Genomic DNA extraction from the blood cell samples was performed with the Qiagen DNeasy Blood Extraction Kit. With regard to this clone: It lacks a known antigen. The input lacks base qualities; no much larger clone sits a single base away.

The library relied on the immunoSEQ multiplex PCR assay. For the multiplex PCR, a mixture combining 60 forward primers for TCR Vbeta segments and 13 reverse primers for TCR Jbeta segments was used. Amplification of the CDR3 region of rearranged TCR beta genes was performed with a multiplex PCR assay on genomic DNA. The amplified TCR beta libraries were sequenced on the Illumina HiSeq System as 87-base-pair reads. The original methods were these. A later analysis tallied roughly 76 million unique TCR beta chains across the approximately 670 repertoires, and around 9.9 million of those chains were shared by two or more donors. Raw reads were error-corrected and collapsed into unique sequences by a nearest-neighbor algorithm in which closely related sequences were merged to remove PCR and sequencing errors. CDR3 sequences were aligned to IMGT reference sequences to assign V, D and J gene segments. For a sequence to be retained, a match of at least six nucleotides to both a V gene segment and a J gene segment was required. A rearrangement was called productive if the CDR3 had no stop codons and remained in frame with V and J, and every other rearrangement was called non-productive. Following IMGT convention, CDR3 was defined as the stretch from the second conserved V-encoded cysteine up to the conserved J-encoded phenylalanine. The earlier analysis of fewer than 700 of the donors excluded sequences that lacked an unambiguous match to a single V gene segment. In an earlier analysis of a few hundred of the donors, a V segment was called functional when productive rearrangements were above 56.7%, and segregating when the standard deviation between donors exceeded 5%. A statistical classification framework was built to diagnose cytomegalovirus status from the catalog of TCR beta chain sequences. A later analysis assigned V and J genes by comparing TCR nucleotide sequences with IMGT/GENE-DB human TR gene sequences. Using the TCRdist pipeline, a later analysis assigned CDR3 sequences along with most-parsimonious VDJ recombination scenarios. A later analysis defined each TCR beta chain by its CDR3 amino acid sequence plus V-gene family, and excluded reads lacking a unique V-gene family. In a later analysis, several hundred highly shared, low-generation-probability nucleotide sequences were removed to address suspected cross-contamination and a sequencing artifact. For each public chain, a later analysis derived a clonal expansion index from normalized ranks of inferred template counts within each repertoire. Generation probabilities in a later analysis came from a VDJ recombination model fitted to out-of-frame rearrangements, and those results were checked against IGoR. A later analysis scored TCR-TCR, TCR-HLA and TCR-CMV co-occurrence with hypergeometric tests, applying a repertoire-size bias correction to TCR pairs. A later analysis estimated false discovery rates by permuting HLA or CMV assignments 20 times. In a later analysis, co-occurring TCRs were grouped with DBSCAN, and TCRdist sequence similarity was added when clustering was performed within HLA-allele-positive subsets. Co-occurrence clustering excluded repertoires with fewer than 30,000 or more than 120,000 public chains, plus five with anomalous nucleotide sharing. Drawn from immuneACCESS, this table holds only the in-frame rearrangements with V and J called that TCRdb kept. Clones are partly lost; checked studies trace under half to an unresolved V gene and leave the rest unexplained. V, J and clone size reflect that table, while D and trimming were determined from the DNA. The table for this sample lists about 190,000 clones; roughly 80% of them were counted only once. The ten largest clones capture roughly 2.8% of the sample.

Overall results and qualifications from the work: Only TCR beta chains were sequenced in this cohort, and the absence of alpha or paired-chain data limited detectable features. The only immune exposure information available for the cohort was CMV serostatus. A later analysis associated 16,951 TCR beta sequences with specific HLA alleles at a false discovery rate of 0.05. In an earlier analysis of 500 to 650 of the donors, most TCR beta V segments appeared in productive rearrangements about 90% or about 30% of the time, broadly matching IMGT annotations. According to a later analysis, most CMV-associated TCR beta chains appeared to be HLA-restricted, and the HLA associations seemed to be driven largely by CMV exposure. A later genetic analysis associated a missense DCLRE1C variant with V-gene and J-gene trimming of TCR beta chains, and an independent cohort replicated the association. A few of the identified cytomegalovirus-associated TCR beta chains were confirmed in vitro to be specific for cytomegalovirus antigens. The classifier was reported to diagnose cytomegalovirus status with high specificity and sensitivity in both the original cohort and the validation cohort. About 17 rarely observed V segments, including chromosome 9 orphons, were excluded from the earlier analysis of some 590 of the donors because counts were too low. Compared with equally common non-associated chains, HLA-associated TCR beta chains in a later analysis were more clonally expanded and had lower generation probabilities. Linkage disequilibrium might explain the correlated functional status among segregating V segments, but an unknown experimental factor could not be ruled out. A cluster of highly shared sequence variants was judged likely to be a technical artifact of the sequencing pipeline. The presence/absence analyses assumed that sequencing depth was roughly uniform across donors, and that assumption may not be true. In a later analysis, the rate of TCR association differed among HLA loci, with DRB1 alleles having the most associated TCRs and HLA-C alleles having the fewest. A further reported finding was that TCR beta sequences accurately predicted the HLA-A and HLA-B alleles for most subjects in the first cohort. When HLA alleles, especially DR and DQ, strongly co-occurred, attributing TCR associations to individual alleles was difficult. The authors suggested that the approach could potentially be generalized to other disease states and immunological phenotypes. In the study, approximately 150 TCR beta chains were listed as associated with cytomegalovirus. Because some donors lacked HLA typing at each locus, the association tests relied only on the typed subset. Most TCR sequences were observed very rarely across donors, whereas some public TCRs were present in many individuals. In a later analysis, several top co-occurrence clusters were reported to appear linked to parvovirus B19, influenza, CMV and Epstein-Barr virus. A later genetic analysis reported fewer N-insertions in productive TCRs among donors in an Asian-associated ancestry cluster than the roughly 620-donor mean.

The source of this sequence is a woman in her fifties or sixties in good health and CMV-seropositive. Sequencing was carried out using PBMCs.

The CDR3 here reads CASSLGSGKKDIQYF. DNA sequence: TGCGCCAGCAGCTTGGGTTCGGGGAAGAAGGACATTCAGTACTTC. Here the chain combines TRBV5-1 and TRBJ2-4; a weak D assignment points to TRBD2 (5 bases agree). Measured from the cysteine to the phenylalanine, the CDR3 is 15 residues long. The entry retains the CDR3 DNA only, 45 bases that are in frame from base 1. The V and J ends are trimmed by 0 bases and 8 bases, leaving 15 bases between them. CDR1 and CDR2 are read off the germline V gene as SGHRS and YFSETQ.